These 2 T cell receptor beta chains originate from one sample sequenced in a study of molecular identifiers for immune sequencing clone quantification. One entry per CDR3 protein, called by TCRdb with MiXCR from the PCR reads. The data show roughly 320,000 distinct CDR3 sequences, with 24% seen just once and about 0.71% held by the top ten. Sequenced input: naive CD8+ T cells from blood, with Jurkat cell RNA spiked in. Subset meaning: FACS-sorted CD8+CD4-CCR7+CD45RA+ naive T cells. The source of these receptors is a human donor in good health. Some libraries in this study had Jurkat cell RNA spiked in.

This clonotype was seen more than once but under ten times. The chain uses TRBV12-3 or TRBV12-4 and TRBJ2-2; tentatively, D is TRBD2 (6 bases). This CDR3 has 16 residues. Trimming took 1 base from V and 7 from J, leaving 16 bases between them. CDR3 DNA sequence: TGTGCCAGCAGTTTAGTGTCCGGCGGGGATTTCGGGGAGCTGTTTTTT. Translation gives CASSLVSGGDFGELFF.

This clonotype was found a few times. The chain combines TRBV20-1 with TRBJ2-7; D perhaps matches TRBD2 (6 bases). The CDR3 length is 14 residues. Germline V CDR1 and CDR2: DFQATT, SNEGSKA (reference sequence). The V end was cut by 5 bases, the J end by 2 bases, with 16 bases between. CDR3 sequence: CSAHSSALTYEQYF. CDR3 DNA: TGCAGTGCTCACTCTAGCGCCCTTACCTACGAGCAGTACTTC.